This passage covers 12 T cell receptor beta chains from one sample sequenced in a study of cytomegalovirus exposure and HLA in healthy donors. PCR amplification relied on 60 Vbeta primers (plus 13 Jbeta primers). Only in-frame clones appear in the TCRdb table, and some are missing; sequencing was by immunoSEQ multiplex PCR. In the table there are about 150,000 clones, around 63% of which are singletons. Sequenced material: PBMCs. Receptor source: a human donor in good health.

The count of this clone is one. This chain joins TRBV28 and TRBJ1-5; 12 bases match TRBD1. Trimming removed 5 bases from V and 4 bases from J; junction bases left unmatched: 6. Germline V gene sequence: CDR1 MDHEN, CDR2 SYDVKM. CDR3 length equals 16 residues. CDR3 nucleotide sequence: TGTGCCAGCAGTCTCCGGGGACAGGGGGCGAATCAGCCCCAGCATTTT. Translated, it gives CASSLRGQGANQPQHF.

The gene calls are TRBV19 and TRBJ1-1; 7 bases line up with TRBD1. This CDR3 has 16 residues. V lost 3 bases to trimming and J lost 3 bases; unmatched junction nucleotides: 10. The germline V gene encodes CDR1 LNHDA and CDR2 SQIVND (reference sequence). The CDR3 nucleotides read TGTGCCAGTAGTATCCTCACAGGGGCGGGGTACACTGAAGCTTTCTTT. It specifies CASSILTGAGYTEAFF.

The CDR3 here is CSAGRTSGQETQYF. The DNA of the CDR3 is TGCAGCGCAGGTAGGACTAGCGGCCAAGAGACCCAGTACTTC. The chain employs TRBV29-1 and TRBJ2-5, with TRBD2 matching 10 bases. This CDR3 comprises 14 residues. J gave up 1 base and V 7 bases, and 6 bases lay outside the gene matches. CDR1 SQVTM and CDR2 ANQGSEA come from the germline V gene. Based on the CDR3 plus reference TRBV29-1 and TRBJ2-5, the full variable domain is SAVISQKPSRDICQRGTSLTIQCQVDSQVTMMFWYRQQPGQSLTLIATANQGSEATYESGFVIDKFPISRPNLTFSTLTVSNMSPEDSSIYLCSAGRTSGQETQYFGPGTRLLVL.

This chain links TRBV7-2 with TRBJ2-5, with TRBD1 as a possible D gene (6 bases). CDR3 length: 12 residues. V gave up 6 bases and J gave up 7 bases, with 12 bases separating them. Germline V gene lookup returns CDR1 SGHTA and CDR2 FQGNSA. The CDR3 reads CASRQGGGTQYF. CDR3 nucleotides: TGTGCCAGCAGACAAGGGGGTGGGACCCAGTACTTC.

The gene calls are TRBV4-3 and TRBJ2-1; 7 positions match TRBD2. This CDR3 region has 17 residues. CDR1 LGHNA and CDR2 YSLEER come from the germline V gene. Trimming cost V 4 bases and J 7 bases; bases outside gene matches: 16. For the CDR3, the DNA is TGCGCCAGCAGCCCCTTTGGGAGACTAGCCTCGGGGAATGAGCAGTTCTTC. Translating it yields CASSPFGRLASGNEQFF.

The chain carries TRBV12-2 and TRBJ1-1; TRBD1 reflects the table's D call only, with no check against the DNA. TRBV12-2 is an annotated pseudogene. The length of the CDR3 is 18 residues. The CDR3 loop reads CASRLARLFGTTTTEAFF. The CDR3, as DNA: TGTGCAAGTCGCTTAGCGCGGCTATTCGGGACAACCACCACTGAAGCTTTCTTT.

This clone showed up just a few times. The gene calls are TRBV27 and TRBJ2-1; D ambiguous. V lost 3 bases and J lost 6, with 6 bases in between. The germline CDR1 and CDR2 sequences are MNHEY and SMNVEV (reference sequence). This CDR3 is built from 12 residues. The CDR3: CASSFPGNEQFF. As DNA, the CDR3 is TGTGCCAGCAGTTTCCCGGGCAATGAGCAGTTCTTC.

This chain uses TRBV7-9 with TRBJ1-1, with D perhaps matching TRBD1 (5 bases). V was trimmed by 2 bases and J by 1 base, leaving 17 bases between them. Germline loops: CDR1 SEHNR, CDR2 FQNEAQ (reference sequence). The CDR3 consists of 17 residues. CDR3 residues: CASSLMIGLTGNTEAFF. The CDR3 bases are TGTGCCAGCAGCTTAATGATCGGGTTAACAGGGAACACTGAAGCTTTCTTT.

This clone has more than one count but fewer than ten. The chain employs TRBV19 and TRBJ1-2; tentatively, D is TRBD1 (6 bases). V dropped 0 bases and J dropped 6 bases, with 17 bases sitting between them. The V gene's germline CDR1 is LNHDA and CDR2 SQIVND (reference sequence). This CDR3 spans 16 amino acids. The CDR3 nucleotides are TGTGCCAGTAGTATAGATCGGTGGGGGGGGCTGGATGGCTACACCTTC. Translation: CASSIDRWGGLDGYTF.

The V gene is TRBV5-6, the J gene TRBJ2-5; 8 bases match TRBD1. The CDR3 loop spans 15 amino acids. V trimming: 0 bases; J trimming: 5 bases; junction bases outside the gene matches: 6. CDR1 is SGHDT, CDR2 YYEEEE, per germline. CDR3 region: CASSLATGGRETQYF. The DNA of the CDR3 is TGTGCCAGCAGCTTGGCTACAGGGGGTCGGGAGACCCAGTACTTC.

The chain is built from TRBV7-3 and TRBJ1-1, with TRBD1 matching 7 bases. J lost 3 bases, V lost 6 bases, and 7 bases had no gene match. This CDR3 has 14 residues. Germline V CDR1 and CDR2: SGHTA, FQGTGA. The CDR3 here is CASSLEGADTEAFF. CDR3 DNA sequence: TGTGCCAGCAGTCTTGAGGGGGCGGACACTGAAGCTTTCTTT.

The J gene is TRBJ2-2, the V gene TRBV9, with D tentatively TRBD2 (5 bases). CDR3 length: 16 amino acids. V was pared by 0 bases and J by 4 bases, with 13 bases between. In germline, CDR1 is SGDLS, CDR2 YYNGEE. CDR3 loop: CASSVDGGFTTGELFF. CDR3 coding DNA: TGTGCCAGCAGCGTAGACGGAGGTTTTACCACCGGGGAGCTGTTTTTT.